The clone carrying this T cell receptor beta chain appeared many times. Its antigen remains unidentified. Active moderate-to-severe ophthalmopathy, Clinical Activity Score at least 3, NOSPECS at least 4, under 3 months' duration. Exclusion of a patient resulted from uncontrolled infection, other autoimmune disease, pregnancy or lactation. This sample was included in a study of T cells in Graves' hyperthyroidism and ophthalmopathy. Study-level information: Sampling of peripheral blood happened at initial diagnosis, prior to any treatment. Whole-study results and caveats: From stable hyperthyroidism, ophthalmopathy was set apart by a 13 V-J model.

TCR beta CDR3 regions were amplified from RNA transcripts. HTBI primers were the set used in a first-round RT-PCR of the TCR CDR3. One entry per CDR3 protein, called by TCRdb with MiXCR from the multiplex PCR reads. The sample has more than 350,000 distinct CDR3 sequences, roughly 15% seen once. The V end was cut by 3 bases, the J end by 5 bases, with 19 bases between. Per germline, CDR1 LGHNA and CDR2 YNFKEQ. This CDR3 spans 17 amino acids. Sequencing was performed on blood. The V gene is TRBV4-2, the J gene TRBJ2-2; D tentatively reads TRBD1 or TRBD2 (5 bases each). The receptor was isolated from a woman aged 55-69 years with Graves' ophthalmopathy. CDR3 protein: CASSHRDHGSLTGELFF. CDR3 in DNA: TGTGCCAGCAGCCACCGGGACCACGGTTCCCTTACCGGGGAGCTGTTTTTT.